This T cell receptor (beta chain) stems from a study of blood T cells in healthy people across ages. The extraction recovered at least 5.5 micrograms of total RNA per sample. Combining a sample-barcoded 5' primer with a J-beta primer mix, a second PCR ran for roughly 7 to 12 cycles. TCRdb recomputed calls from the 5' RACE reads with MiXCR, one row per CDR3 protein. The sample has fewer than 800,000 distinct CDR3 sequences, around 32% seen once. This clonotype appeared a few times. Germline CDR1 is SGHVS and CDR2 is FQNEAQ. This CDR3 comprises 14 residues. Trimming removed 4 bases from V and 4 bases from J, with 14 bases in between.

This clonotype originated in a woman older than 75 in good health. What was sequenced was blood. The chain joins TRBV7-8 to TRBJ2-7; TRBD1 might be the D (6 bases). CDR3 protein: CASSWGRQDYEQYF. CDR3 in DNA: TGTGCCAGCAGCTGGGGGAGACAGGATTACGAGCAGTACTTC.